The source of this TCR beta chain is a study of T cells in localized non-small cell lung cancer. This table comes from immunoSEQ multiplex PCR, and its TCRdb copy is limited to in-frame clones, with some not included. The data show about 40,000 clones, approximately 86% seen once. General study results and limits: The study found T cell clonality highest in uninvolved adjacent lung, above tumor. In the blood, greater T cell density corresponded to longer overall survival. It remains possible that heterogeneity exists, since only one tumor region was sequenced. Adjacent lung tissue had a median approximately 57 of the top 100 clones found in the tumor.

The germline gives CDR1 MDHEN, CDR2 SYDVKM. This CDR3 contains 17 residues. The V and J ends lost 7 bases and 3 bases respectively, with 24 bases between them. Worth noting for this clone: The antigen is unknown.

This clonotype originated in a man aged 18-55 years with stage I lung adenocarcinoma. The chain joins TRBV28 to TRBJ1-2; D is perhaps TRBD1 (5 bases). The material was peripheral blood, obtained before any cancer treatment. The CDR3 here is CASTLRLFGTVDYGYTF. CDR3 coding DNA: TGTGCCAGCACCCTACGCCTCTTTGGGACCGTTGACTATGGCTACACCTTC.